This T cell receptor beta chain was recovered during a study of blood T cells in healthy people across ages (dated by TCRdb to between 2015 and 2016). About the investigation overall: In model experiments, roughly one uniquely barcoded TCR beta cDNA molecule per two T cells was captured by template switching. To track age-related changes in TCR beta repertoire diversity, the study relied on deep sequencing normalized with unique cDNA molecular identifiers. The donors were split into four age groups: young (average 16 years), middle-aged (around 37), aged (roughly 68) and long-lived (under 90). To avoid experimental bias, donors of different ages were distributed randomly across sequencing lanes. Two additional independent replicas of 1 million unique cDNA reads from the same blood draw were analyzed for two donors (one aged 18 to 30 and one aged 80 or older).

The roughly 42 donors, aged about 6 to 100 years, were systemically healthy Caucasian individuals from Russia. Each donor gave about 11 milliliters of peripheral blood, drawn into EDTA-treated Vacutainer tubes. PBMCs were isolated by Ficoll-Paque density-gradient centrifugation, with at least 7 million obtained per sample. Total RNA was extracted from PBMCs with Trizol reagent, with at least 5 micrograms obtained per sample. The percentages of naive CD45RAhigh/CD27high T cells were determined by flow cytometry on a PBMC aliquot from every donor. The CDR1 and CDR2 encoded by the germline V gene (reference sequence) are MNHNY and SVGAGI. The CDR3 runs 13 amino acids, cysteine and phenylalanine included. Just the 39-base CDR3 DNA is kept, in frame starting at base 1. A distance of 14 bases separates the germline ends of V and J, which lose 5 bases and 7 bases respectively. Worth noting for this clonotype: Its antigen is currently not known. Base qualities are not at hand, and no much larger clone is one base apart.

Study-wide conclusions, independent of this receptor: Conclusive comparison of naive and antigen-experienced compartments was prevented by the profiling of bulk unsorted PBMCs. The percentage of naive T cells measured by flow cytometry correlated strongly with observed TCR beta diversity. As age increased, observed TCR beta diversity per million T cells dropped in a roughly linear way, and a significant reduction was already evident by age about 40. Because donor CMV infection status was unknown, age-related changes in expanded clonotypes were potentially confounded. Estimates of total diversity from one million sequenced T cells were regarded as lower bounds and underestimates. Compared with the aged group, the long-lived group had more naive CD4+ T cells, fewer expanded clones and increased TCR diversity, a pattern suggesting age selection.

Receptors were amplified or captured by 5' RACE. This sample was sequenced with an Illumina HiSeq 2500. The second PCR ran for about 6 to 12 cycles and used a J-beta primer mix along with a sample-barcoded 5' primer. A unique molecular identifier was introduced onto each TCR beta cDNA molecule by a template-switch 5' adaptor carrying 12 random nucleotides. Each sample yielded at least 2.5 million CDR3-containing paired-end reads. The Mint cDNA synthesis kit, primed by a TRBC-specific oligonucleotide, was used to synthesize first-strand cDNA from all RNA. After uracil-DNA glycosylase treatment, a first 18-cycle PCR used universal primers M1SS and BC2_uni_R on all cDNA. Regarding the original processing steps: Normalization of each sample was performed by random selection of 1 million high-quality reads, each carrying a distinct molecular identifier. Reads with shared molecular identifiers were discarded instead of being binned into consensus sequences. CDR3 identification, clonotype clustering and error correction used MiTCR with a Q25 quality threshold and the strictest error-elimination algorithm. A nonparametric unseen species model with Euler transformation was used to estimate a lower bound on total TCR beta diversity. The public reads were reprocessed in TCRdb via fastp at Q25 and MiXCR, keeping in-frame beta chains. When rows share a CDR3 protein, they turn into one entry using the most common DNA and genes. The V and J calls come from TCRdb's annotation, not from the publication. A total of hundreds of thousands of distinct CDR3 sequences appear in this sample, approximately 49% of them only once. The ten largest account for roughly 12% of the sample.

This sequence uses TRBV6-6 and TRBJ1-1; TRBD1 might be the D gene, on 6 matching bases. Specimen: blood. The TCR comes from a man younger than 40 in good health. The nucleotide sequence reads as follows: TGTGCCAGCAGTGACCGTAGGACAGATGAAGCTTTCTTT. Its amino acids are CASSDRRTDEAFF.